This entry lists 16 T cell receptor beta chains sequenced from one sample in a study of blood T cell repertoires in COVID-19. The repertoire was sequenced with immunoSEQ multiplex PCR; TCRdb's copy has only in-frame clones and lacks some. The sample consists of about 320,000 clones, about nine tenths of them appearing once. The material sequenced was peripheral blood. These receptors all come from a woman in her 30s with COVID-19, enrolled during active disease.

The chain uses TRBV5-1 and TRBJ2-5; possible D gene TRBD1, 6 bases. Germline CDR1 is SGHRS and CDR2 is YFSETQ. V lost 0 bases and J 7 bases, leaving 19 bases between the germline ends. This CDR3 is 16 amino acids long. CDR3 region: CASSLEWDTPTATQYF. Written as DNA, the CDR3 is TGCGCCAGCAGCTTGGAGTGGGACACACCGACGGCGACCCAGTACTTC.

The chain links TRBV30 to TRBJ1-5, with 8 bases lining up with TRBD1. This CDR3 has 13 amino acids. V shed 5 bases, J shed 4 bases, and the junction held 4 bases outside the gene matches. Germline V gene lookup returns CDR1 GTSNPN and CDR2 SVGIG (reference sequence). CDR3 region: CAWEQGANQPQHF. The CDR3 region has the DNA TGTGCCTGGGAGCAGGGGGCAAATCAGCCCCAGCATTTT.

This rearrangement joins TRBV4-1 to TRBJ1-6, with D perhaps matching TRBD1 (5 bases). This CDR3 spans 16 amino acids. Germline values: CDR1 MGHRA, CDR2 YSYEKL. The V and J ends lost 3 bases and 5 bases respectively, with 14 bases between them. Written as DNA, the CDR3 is TGCGCCAGCAGCCAGCTTTACAGGTGGGATAATTCACCCCTCCACTTT. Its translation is CASSQLYRWDNSPLHF.

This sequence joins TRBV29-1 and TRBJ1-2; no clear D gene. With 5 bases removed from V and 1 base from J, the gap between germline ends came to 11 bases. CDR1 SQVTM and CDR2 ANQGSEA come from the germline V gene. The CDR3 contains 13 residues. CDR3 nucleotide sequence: TGCAGCGTTCAAGCTGACAATAACTATGGCTACACCTTC. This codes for CSVQADNNYGYTF. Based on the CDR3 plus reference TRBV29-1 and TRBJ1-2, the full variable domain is SAVISQKPSRDICQRGTSLTIQCQVDSQVTMMFWYRQQPGQSLTLIATANQGSEATYESGFVIDKFPISRPNLTFSTLTVSNMSPEDSSIYLCSVQADNNYGYTFGSGTRLTVV.

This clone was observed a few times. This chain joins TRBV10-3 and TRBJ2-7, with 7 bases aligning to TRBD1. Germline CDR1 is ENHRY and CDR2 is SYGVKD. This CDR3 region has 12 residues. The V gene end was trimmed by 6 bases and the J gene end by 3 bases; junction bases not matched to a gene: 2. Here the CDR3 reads CAISRQGYEQYV. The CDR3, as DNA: TGTGCCATCAGCCGACAGGGCTACGAGCAGTACGTC.

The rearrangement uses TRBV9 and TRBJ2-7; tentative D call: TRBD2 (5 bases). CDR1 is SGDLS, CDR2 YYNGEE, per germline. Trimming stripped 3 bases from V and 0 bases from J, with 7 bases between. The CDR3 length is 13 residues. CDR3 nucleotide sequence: TGTGCCAGCAGCGCGGGGAGCTCCTACGAGCAGTACTTC. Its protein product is CASSAGSSYEQYF.

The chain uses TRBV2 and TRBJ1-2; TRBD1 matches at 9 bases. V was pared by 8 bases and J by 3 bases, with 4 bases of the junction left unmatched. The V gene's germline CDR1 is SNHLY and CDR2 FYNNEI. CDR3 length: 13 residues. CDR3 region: CASRRTGDYGYTF. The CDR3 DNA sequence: TGTGCCAGCCGACGGACAGGGGACTATGGCTACACCTTC. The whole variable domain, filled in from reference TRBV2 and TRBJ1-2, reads EPEVTQTPSHQVTQMGQEVILRCVPISNHLYFYWYRQILGQKVEFLVSFYNNEISEKSEIFDDQFSVERPDGSNFTLKIRSTKLEDSAMYFCASRRTGDYGYTFGSGTRLTVV.

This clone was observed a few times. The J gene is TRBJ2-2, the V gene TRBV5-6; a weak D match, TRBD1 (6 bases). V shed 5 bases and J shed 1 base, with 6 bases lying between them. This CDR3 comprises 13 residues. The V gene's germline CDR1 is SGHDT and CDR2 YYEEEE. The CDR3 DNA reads TGTGCCAGCAGGACAGGGAACACCGGGGAGCTGTTTTTT. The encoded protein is CASRTGNTGELFF.

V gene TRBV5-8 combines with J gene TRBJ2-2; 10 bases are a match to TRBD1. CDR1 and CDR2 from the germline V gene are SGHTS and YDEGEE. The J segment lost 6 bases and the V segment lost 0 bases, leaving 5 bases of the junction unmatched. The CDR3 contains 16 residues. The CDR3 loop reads CASSLVVTGGSGELFF. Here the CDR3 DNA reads TGTGCCAGCAGCTTGGTAGTGACAGGGGGCTCCGGGGAGCTGTTTTTT.

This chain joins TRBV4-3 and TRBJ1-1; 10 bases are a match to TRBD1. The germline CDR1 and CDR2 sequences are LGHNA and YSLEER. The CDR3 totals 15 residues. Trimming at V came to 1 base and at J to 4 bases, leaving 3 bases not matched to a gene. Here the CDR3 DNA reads TGCGCCAGCAGCCAAGGGACAGGGGGAGGCACTGAAGCTTTCTTT. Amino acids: CASSQGTGGGTEAFF.

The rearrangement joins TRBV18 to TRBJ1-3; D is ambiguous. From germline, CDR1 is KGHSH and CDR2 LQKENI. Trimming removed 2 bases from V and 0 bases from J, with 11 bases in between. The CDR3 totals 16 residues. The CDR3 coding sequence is TGTGCCAGCTCACCAACCACCCTACCCTCTGGAAACACCATATATTTT. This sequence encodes CASSPTTLPSGNTIYF.

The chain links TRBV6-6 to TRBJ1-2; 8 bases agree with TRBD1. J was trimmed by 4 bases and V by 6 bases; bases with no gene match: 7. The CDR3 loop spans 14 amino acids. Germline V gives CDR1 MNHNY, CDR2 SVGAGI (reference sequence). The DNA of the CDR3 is TGTGCCAGCAGCCTTAGACAGGGGTCCTATGGCTACACCTTC. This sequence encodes CASSLRQGSYGYTF.

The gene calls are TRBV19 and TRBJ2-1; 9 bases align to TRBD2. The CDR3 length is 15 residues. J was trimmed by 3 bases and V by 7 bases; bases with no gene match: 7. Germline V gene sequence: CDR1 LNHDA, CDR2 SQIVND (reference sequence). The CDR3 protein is CASIERAGGYNEQFF. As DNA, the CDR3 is TGTGCCAGTATTGAAAGAGCGGGGGGCTACAATGAGCAGTTCTTC.

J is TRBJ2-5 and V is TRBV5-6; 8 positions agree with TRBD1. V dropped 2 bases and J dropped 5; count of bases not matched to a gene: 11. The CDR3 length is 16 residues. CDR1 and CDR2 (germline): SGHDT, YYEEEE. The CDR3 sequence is CASSFQGQGKLETQYF. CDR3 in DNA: TGTGCCAGCAGCTTTCAAGGACAGGGCAAATTGGAGACCCAGTACTTC.

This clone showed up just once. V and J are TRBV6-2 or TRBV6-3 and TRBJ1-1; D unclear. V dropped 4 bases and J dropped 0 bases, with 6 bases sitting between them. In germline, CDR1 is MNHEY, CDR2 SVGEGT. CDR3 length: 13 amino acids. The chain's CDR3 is CASSWEMNTEAFF. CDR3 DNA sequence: TGTGCCAGCAGTTGGGAGATGAACACTGAAGCTTTCTTT.

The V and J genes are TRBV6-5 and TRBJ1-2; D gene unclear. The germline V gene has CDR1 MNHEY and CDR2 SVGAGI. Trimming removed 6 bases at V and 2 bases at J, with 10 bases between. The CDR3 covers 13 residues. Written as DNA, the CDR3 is TGTGCCAGCAGCCAGCTAGGAAACTATGGCTACACCTTC. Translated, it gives CASSQLGNYGYTF.